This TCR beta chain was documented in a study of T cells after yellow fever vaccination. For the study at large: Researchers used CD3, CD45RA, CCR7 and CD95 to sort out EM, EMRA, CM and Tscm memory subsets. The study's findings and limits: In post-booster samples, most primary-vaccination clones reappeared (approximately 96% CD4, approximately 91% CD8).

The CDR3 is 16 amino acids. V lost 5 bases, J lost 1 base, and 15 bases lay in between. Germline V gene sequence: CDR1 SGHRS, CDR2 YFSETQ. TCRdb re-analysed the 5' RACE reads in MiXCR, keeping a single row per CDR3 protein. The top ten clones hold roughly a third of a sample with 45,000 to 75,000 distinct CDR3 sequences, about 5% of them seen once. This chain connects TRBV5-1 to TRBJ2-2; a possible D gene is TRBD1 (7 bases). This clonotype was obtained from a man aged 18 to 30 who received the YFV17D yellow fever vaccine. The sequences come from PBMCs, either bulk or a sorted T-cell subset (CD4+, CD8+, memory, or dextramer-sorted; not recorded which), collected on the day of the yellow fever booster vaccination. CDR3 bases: TGCGCCAGCAGGCCCCAGGGGGGCCGGAACACCGGGGAGCTGTTTTTT. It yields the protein CASRPQGGRNTGELFF.